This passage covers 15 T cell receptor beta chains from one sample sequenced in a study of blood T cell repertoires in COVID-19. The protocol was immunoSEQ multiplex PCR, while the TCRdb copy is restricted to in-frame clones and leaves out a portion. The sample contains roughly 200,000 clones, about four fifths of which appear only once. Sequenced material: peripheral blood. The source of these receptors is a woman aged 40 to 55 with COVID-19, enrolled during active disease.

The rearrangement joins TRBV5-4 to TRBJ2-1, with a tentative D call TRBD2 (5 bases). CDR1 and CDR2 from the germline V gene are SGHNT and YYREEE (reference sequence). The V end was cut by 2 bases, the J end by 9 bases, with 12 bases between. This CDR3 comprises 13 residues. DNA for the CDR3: TGTGCCAGCAGCTTCGGGAACCGGCCTGAGCAGTTCTTC. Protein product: CASSFGNRPEQFF.

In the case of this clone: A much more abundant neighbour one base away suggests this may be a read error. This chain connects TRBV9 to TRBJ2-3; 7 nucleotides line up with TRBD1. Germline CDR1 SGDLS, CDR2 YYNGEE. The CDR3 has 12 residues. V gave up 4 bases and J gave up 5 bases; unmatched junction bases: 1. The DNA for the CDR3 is TGTGCCAGCAGCCGACAGGGAGATACGCAGTATTTT. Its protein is CASSRQGDTQYF.

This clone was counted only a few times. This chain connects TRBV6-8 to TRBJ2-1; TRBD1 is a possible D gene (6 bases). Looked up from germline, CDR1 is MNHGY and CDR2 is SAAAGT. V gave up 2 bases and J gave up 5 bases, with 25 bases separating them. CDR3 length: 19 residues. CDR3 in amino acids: CASSYTLRTVRDKDNEQFF. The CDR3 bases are TGTGCCAGCAGTTACACTCTTCGGACAGTACGAGATAAGGACAATGAGCAGTTCTTC.

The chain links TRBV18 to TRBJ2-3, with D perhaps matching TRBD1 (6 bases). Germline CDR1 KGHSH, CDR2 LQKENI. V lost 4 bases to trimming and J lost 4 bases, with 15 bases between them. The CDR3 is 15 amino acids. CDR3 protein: CASSLDRIRADTQYF. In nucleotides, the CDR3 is TGTGCCAGCTCACTCGACAGGATTCGGGCAGATACGCAGTATTTT.

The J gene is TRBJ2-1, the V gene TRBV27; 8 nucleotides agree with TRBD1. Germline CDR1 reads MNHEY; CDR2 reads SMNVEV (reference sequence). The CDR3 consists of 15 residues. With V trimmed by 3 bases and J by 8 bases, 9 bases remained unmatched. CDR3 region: CASSFVDRVSDEQFF. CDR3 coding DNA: TGTGCCAGCAGTTTCGTGGACAGGGTGTCAGATGAGCAGTTCTTC.

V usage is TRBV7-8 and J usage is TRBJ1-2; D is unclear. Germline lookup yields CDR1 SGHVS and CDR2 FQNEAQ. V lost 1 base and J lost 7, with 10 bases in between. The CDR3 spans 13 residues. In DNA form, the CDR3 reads TGTGCCAGCAGCTTAGGAAGGGAGGGTGGCTACACCTTC. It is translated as CASSLGREGGYTF.

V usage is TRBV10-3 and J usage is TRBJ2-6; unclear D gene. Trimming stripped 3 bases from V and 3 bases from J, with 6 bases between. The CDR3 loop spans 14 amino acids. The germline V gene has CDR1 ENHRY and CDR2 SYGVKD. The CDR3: CAISDLGGANVLTF. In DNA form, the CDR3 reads TGTGCCATCAGTGATCTCGGTGGGGCCAACGTCCTGACTTTC.

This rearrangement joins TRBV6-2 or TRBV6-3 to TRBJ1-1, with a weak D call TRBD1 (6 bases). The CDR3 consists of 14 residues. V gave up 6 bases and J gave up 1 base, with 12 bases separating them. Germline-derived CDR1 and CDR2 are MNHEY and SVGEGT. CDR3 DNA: TGTGCCAGCAGCCTACAGGGAGAGAACACTGAAGCTTTCTTT. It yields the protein CASSLQGENTEAFF.

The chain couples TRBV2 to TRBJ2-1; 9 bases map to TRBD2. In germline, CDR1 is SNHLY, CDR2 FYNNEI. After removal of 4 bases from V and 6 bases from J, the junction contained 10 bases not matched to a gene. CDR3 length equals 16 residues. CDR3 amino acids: CASSGSSAGGPNEQFF. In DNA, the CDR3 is TGTGCCAGCAGTGGCTCTTCCGCGGGGGGGCCCAATGAGCAGTTCTTC.

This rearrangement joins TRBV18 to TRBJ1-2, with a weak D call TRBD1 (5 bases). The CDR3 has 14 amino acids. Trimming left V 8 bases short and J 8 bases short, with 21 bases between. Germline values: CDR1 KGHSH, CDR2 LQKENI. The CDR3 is CASTSALLGEGYTF. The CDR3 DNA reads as TGTGCCAGCACATCGGCCCTTCTAGGGGAAGGCTACACCTTC.

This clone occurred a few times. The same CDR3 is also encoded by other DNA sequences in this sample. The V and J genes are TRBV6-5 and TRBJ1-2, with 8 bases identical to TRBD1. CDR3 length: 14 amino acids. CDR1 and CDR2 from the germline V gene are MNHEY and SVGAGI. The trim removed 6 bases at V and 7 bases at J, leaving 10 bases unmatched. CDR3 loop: CASSYTGQGAGYTF. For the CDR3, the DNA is TGTGCCAGCAGCTACACCGGACAGGGAGCTGGCTACACCTTC.

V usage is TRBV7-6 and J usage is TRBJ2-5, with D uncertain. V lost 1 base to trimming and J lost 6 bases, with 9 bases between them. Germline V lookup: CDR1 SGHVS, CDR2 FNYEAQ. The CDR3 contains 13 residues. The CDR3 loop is CASSLGGFKTQYF. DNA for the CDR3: TGTGCCAGCAGCTTAGGCGGATTTAAGACCCAGTACTTC.

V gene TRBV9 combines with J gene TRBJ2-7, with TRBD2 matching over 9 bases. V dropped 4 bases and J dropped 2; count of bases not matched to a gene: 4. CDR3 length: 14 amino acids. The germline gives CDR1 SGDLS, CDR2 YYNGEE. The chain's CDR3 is CASSPGTSPYEQYF. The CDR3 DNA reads TGTGCCAGCAGCCCTGGGACTAGCCCCTACGAGCAGTACTTC.

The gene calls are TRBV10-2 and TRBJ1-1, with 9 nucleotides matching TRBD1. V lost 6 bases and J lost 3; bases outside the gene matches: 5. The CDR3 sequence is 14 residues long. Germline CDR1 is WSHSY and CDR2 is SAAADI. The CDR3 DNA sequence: TGCGCCAGCAGGGACAGGGGTAGTGACACTGAAGCTTTCTTT. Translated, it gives CASRDRGSDTEAFF.

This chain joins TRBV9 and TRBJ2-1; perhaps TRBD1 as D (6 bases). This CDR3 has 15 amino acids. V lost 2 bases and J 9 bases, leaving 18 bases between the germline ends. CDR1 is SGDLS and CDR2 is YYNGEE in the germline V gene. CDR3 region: CASSVGAGAPSEQFF. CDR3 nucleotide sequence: TGTGCCAGCAGCGTGGGTGCAGGGGCCCCCAGTGAGCAGTTCTTC.